A single sample is the source of the 25 T cell receptor delta chains below, sequenced in a study of gamma-delta T cells after stem cell transplantation. With CATT, TCRdb re-called clones from the RT-PCR reads. Of about 2,500 delta-chain clones listed, under 20% are singletons. Sequencing was performed on gamma-delta T cells. The origin of the receptors is a human donor. It is not recorded whose cells these are; they may come from a transplant donor.

This clone has just a few counts. J is TRDJ1 and V is TRDV1; 13 bases match TRDD3. From germline, CDR1 is TSWWSYY and CDR2 QGS. Germline trimming cut 9 bases from V and 0 bases from J; bases unmatched to any gene: 46. This CDR3 comprises 29 residues. The CDR3 region is CALLASYTSPIFGMGFLLGDTTYTDKLIF. CDR3 DNA: TGTGCTCTCCTTGCTTCCTACACCTCCCCCATTTTCGGGATGGGATTCTTACTGGGGGATACGACTTACACCGATAAACTCATCTTT.

The chain is built from TRDV1 and TRDJ1; TRDD3 matches at 10 bases. CDR1 TSWWSYY and CDR2 QGS come from the germline V gene. This CDR3 comprises 18 residues. Losses at the gene ends were 4 bases for V and 3 bases for J; bases not matched to a gene: 14. Here the CDR3 reads CALGVPLYWGIWPDKLIF. CDR3 in DNA: TGTGCTCTTGGGGTCCCCCTGTACTGGGGGATTTGGCCCGATAAACTCATCTTT.

This clone appeared a few times. The CDR3 sequence is CALGDAFLRYPFTHKLIF. The CDR3 DNA follows: TGTGCTCTTGGGGACGCCTTCCTCCGCTACCCGTTCACCCACAAACTCATCTTT. This chain joins TRDV1 and TRDJ1; 7 nucleotides line up with TRDD2. CDR1 and CDR2 from the germline V gene are TSWWSYY and QGS. CDR3 length: 18 residues. V trimming: 3 bases; J trimming: 8 bases; junction bases outside the gene matches: 21.

By share, this clone counts as medium-sized. The rearrangement links TRDV2 to TRDJ1; a weak D match, TRDD3 (6 bases). This CDR3 has 14 residues. V lost 3 bases, J lost 3 bases, and 13 bases lay in between. Germline lookup yields CDR1 GEAIGNYY and CDR2 EKD. CDR3 amino acids: CACDPVLGPDKLIF. Here the CDR3 DNA reads TGTGCCTGTGACCCAGTACTGGGCCCCGATAAACTCATCTTT.

Regarding this clone: A read error may be the cause here, since a much bigger clone is one base away. V is TRDV1 and J is TRDJ1, with TRDD3 identical over 11 bases. Germline V gene lookup returns CDR1 TSWWSYY and CDR2 QGS. This CDR3 has 15 residues. Trimming removed 1 base from V and 6 bases from J; junction bases left unmatched: 4. The DNA of the CDR3 is TGTGCTCTTGGGGAACGCTGGGGGATACACCATAAACTCATCTTT. Residues: CALGERWGIHHKLIF.

A note on this clone: Germline is not matched at one junction end, which may reflect a read error. The rearrangement uses TRDV2 and TRDJ3, with a weak D call TRDD3 (6 bases). Germline CDR1 and CDR2: GEAIGNYY and EKD. This CDR3 spans 24 amino acids. Written as DNA, the CDR3 is TGTGCCCGTGACACCGAAGCCCACCACTTGGGGATCCCCCCCAGCTCCTGGTACACCCGACAGATGTTTTTC. It encodes CARDTEAHHLGIPPSSWYTRQMFF.

This clone has just one count. Compared with germline, one end of the junction differs, possibly owing to a read error. This sequence joins TRDV2 and TRDJ3; D is possibly TRDD3 (6 bases). The CDR3 runs 20 residues. Germline CDR1 GEAIGNYY, CDR2 EKD. CDR3: CACDTYGWGLSTCDTRQMFF. Here the CDR3 DNA reads TGTGCCTGTGACACCTATGGTTGGGGGCTCTCGACCTGTGACACCCGACAGATGTTTTTC.

This clone was counted between two and nine times. A far bigger clonotype differs at one base, so this is likely a read error. V gene TRDV1 combines with J gene TRDJ1, with a weak D call TRDD3 (5 bases). The CDR3 sequence is 15 residues long. V lost 5 bases and J 7 bases, leaving 20 bases between the germline ends. The germline CDR1 and CDR2 sequences are TSWWSYY and QGS. CDR3 nucleotides: TGTGCTCTTGGGAGCGGGGGGCCCCATCTCGGTAAACTCATCTTT. Translation: CALGSGGPHLGKLIF.

This clone has more than one count but fewer than ten. Distinct nucleotide sequences in the sample also encode this CDR3. The chain recombines TRDV1 with TRDJ1; TRDD2 agrees at 7 bases. CDR3 length equals 12 residues. The germline V gene encodes CDR1 TSWWSYY and CDR2 QGS. V lost 4 bases to trimming and J lost 5 bases; unmatched junction nucleotides: 1. The CDR3 sequence: CALGGLPDKLIF. CDR3 sequence (DNA): TGTGCTCTTGGGGGCCTTCCTGATAAACTCATCTTT.

A few counts support this clone. V gene TRDV2 combines with J gene TRDJ1; unclear D gene. Trimming left V 1 base short and J 8 bases short, with 13 bases between. Germline assignment: CDR1 GEAIGNYY and CDR2 EKD. This CDR3 has 13 residues. CDR3 protein: CACDTAGLPKLIF. The CDR3 DNA is TGTGCCTGTGACACAGCGGGACTCCCGAAACTCATCTTT.

The rearrangement links TRDV1 to TRDJ1, with 10 bases that match TRDD3. CDR1 and CDR2 from the germline V gene are TSWWSYY and QGS. V lost 2 bases to trimming and J lost 4 bases; unmatched junction nucleotides: 10. The CDR3 is 17 residues long. Written as DNA, the CDR3 is TGTGCTCTTGGGGAATCGAAAAAGTACTGGGGGATCGATAAACTCATCTTT. Its protein is CALGESKKYWGIDKLIF.

Within the sample, this clone is medium-sized. The chain links TRDV2 to TRDJ3, with a possible D match to TRDD3 (5 bases). The CDR3 has 18 amino acids. Per germline, CDR1 GEAIGNYY and CDR2 EKD. V was trimmed by 1 base and J by 0 bases, leaving 12 bases between them. The CDR3 protein is CACDTPGTSSWDTRQMFF. The DNA for the CDR3 is TGTGCCTGTGACACTCCGGGGACTAGCTCCTGGGACACCCGACAGATGTTTTTC.

In this sample, this clone is large (0.1 to 1%). The CDR3 sequence: CACDTVPYRGSLGVGKLIF. CDR3 sequence (DNA): TGTGCCTGTGACACCGTACCATATCGGGGCTCATTGGGAGTCGGTAAACTCATCTTT. This sequence joins TRDV2 and TRDJ1; no clear D. V was shortened by 0 bases and J by 7 bases, with 29 bases between the two germline ends. Germline V CDR1 and CDR2: GEAIGNYY, EKD. The length of the CDR3 is 19 residues.

In its sample, this clone was seen a few times. The rearrangement links TRDV1 to TRDJ1, with TRDD3 identical over 10 bases. Germline V lookup: CDR1 TSWWSYY, CDR2 QGS. The CDR3 length is 19 residues. Germline trimming cut 5 bases from V and 0 bases from J; bases unmatched to any gene: 15. The CDR3 coding sequence is TGTGCTCTTGGGAACTTGCTGTACTGGGGGATCCCGTACACCGATAAACTCATCTTT. Residues: CALGNLLYWGIPYTDKLIF.

V gene TRDV2 combines with J gene TRDJ3; 13 nucleotides match TRDD3. The length of the CDR3 is 19 residues. In germline, CDR1 is GEAIGNYY, CDR2 EKD. The V gene end was trimmed by 2 bases and the J gene end by 3 bases; junction bases not matched to a gene: 6. For the CDR3, the DNA is TGTGCCTGTGACAACGTACTGGGGGATACGGACTGGGACACCCGACAGATGTTTTTC. Protein: CACDNVLGDTDWDTRQMFF.

The sample holds a few counts of this clone. This chain joins TRDV1 and TRDJ1; 9 bases line up with TRDD2. The CDR3 runs 22 residues. From germline, CDR1 is TSWWSYY and CDR2 QGS. V shed 3 bases, J shed 0 bases, and the junction held 23 bases outside the gene matches. DNA for the CDR3: TGTGCTCTTGGGGATTTTAAAGCCTTCCTACATTTTTGGGGACCTCACACCGATAAACTCATCTTT. This codes for CALGDFKAFLHFWGPHTDKLIF.

This clone was seen a few times. Other DNA sequences of this sample code for an identical CDR3. The chain joins TRDV1 to TRDJ1; 9 nucleotides match TRDD3. CDR3 length equals 24 residues. Trimming removed 2 bases from V and 0 bases from J; junction bases left unmatched: 28. In germline, CDR1 is TSWWSYY, CDR2 QGS. CDR3 nucleotide sequence: TGTGCTCTTGGGGAAAAAGCCCCGTCTTTCCTACTCTGGGGATACGGGGTCTACACCGATAAACTCATCTTT. The encoded protein is CALGEKAPSFLLWGYGVYTDKLIF.

This clone has a handful of counts. Given a much more abundant clone one base away, this may be a read error. This CDR3 is also generated by other DNA sequences in the sample. The J gene is TRDJ1, the V gene TRDV1; weak D call: TRDD3 (6 bases). The CDR3 is 17 amino acids. CDR1 TSWWSYY and CDR2 QGS come from the germline V gene. V shed 6 bases and J shed 3 bases, with 23 bases lying between them. CDR3: CALGPLILGVYPDKLIF. CDR3 in DNA: TGTGCTCTTGGACCCCTCATACTGGGAGTCTATCCCGATAAACTCATCTTT.

A few counts support this clone. It differs at one base from a far larger clone, so likely a read error. The rearrangement links TRDV2 to TRDJ1; D is ambiguous. V was trimmed by 1 base and J by 7 bases, leaving 18 bases between them. The CDR3 loop spans 15 amino acids. The germline gives CDR1 GEAIGNYY, CDR2 EKD. CDR3 region: CACDTVNHLAAKLIF. As DNA, the CDR3 is TGTGCCTGTGACACAGTGAACCACCTTGCCGCTAAACTCATCTTT.

The chain recombines TRDV1 with TRDJ1; tentatively, D is TRDD2 (6 bases). The CDR3 is 23 amino acids. Trimming cost V 5 bases and J 3 bases, with 40 bases left between them. Per the germline V gene, CDR1 is TSWWSYY and CDR2 is QGS. The CDR3 coding sequence is TGTGCTCTTGGGCCCCACCAGAGTCCTACTCTCCGATACTGGCCCCCAAGCGCCGATAAACTCATCTTT. Its translation is CALGPHQSPTLRYWPPSADKLIF.

This clone appeared a few times. One end of the junction does not line up with germline, which may come from a read error. The CDR3 is CALGEKILGVYIDKLIF. CDR3 bases: TGTGCTCTTGGGGAAAAAATACTGGGGGTCTACATCGATAAACTTATCTTT. The rearrangement uses TRDV1 and TRDJ1; 8 bases map to TRDD3. Germline CDR1 and CDR2: TSWWSYY and QGS. CDR3 length: 17 amino acids.

Concerning this clone itself: A clone one base away is much larger, so this may be a read error. This specimen includes other DNA sequences encoding the same CDR3. The V and J genes are TRDV1 and TRDJ1; 7 bases map to TRDD3. The CDR3 is 12 residues long. The germline CDR1 and CDR2 sequences are TSWWSYY and QGS. This chain's CDR3 is CALGGGLDKLIF. The CDR3 DNA is TGCGCTCTTGGTGGGGGACTCGATAAACTCATCTTT.

This clone was counted a few times. CDR3 DNA: TGTGCTCTTGGGGAACTTAAACGGTTCCCTCTGGCCCTTACTGGGGGATACGCCCCCGATAAACTCATCTTT. Translated: CALGELKRFPLALTGGYAPDKLIF. V and J are TRDV1 and TRDJ1, with 13 positions matching TRDD3. The V and J ends lost 0 bases and 3 bases, in that order; junction bases with no gene match: 25. The germline V gene encodes CDR1 TSWWSYY and CDR2 QGS. There are 24 residues in the CDR3.

This clone is termed large (0.1 to 1%). J is TRDJ1 and V is TRDV3, with 7 bases lining up with TRDD3. CDR3 length: 14 residues. Germline loops: CDR1 TVYSNPD, CDR2 GDNSRS (reference sequence). V gave up 5 bases and J gave up 1 base; unmatched junction bases: 10. CDR3 bases: TGTGCCCCGCAAGGATACGCTCTCACCGATAAACTCATCTTT. Residues: CAPQGYALTDKLIF.

As to this clone: A read error is likely here: a far larger clone is one base away. The rearrangement links TRDV1 to TRDJ1; perhaps TRDD2 as D (7 bases). CDR3 length: 22 amino acids. Trimming left V 4 bases short and J 0 bases short, with 33 bases between. CDR1 is TSWWSYY and CDR2 is QGS in the germline V gene. In DNA form, the CDR3 reads TGTGCTCTTGGGGTCCTGCTTCCTAAGCAAATACTGGAGGATACCTACACCGATAAACTCATCTTT. This translates into CALGVLLPKQILEDTYTDKLIF.